Shown below are 23 T cell receptor beta chains from a single sample sequenced in a study of blood T cell repertoires in COVID-19. Produced via immunoSEQ multiplex PCR; TCRdb's table is partial and in-frame only. This sample has about 240,000 clones, with around 90% found just once. Source material: peripheral blood. These receptors were obtained from a man between 25 and 39 years old with COVID-19, enrolled during active disease.

This chain connects TRBV3-1 (or the pseudogene TRBV3-2) to TRBJ2-1, with 10 bases aligning to TRBD2. The CDR3 is 16 residues long. CDR1 and CDR2 (germline): LGHDT, YNNKEL (reference sequence). Trimming cost V 0 bases and J 8 bases; bases outside gene matches: 7. CDR3 region: CASSQESGGDYHEQFF. The DNA of the CDR3 is TGTGCCAGCAGCCAAGAAAGCGGGGGGGATTATCATGAGCAGTTCTTC.

The chain combines TRBV5-6 with TRBJ2-7, with 10 bases that match TRBD2. Germline values: CDR1 SGHDT, CDR2 YYEEEE. This CDR3 has 14 amino acids. The V segment lost 6 bases and the J segment 0 bases; nucleotides outside the gene matches: 3. As DNA, the CDR3 is TGTGCCAGCATGGCTAGCGGGAGCTCCTACGAGCAGTACTTC. This gives the protein CASMASGSSYEQYF.

The gene calls are TRBV12-5 and TRBJ2-6; 9 nucleotides line up with TRBD2. The CDR3 loop spans 19 amino acids. CDR1 and CDR2 (germline): LGHNT, FRNRAP. V shed 5 bases, J shed 0 bases, and the junction held 11 bases outside the gene matches. The CDR3 protein is CASGPRGAGGPSGANVLTF. The CDR3 DNA reads TGTGCTAGTGGTCCCAGGGGAGCGGGGGGCCCCTCTGGGGCCAACGTCCTGACTTTC.

This chain joins TRBV20-1 and TRBJ1-5, with TRBD1 as a possible D gene (6 bases). V lost 3 bases and J 7 bases, leaving 10 bases between the germline ends. The CDR3 is 12 residues long. The germline V gene has CDR1 DFQATT and CDR2 SNEGSKA (reference sequence). Here the CDR3 reads CSASGGPQPQHF. In DNA, the CDR3 is TGCAGTGCTAGTGGGGGGCCACAGCCCCAGCATTTT.

The chain uses TRBV27 and TRBJ1-1; possible D gene TRBD1, 5 bases. This CDR3 has 14 amino acids. V lost 4 bases to trimming and J lost 0 bases, with 9 bases between them. Looked up from germline, CDR1 is MNHEY and CDR2 is SMNVEV (reference sequence). The CDR3 loop is CASSSGALNTEAFF. CDR3 DNA: TGTGCCAGCAGTTCTGGGGCCTTGAACACTGAAGCTTTCTTT.

The chain employs TRBV16 and TRBJ1-6; D gene uncertain. The CDR3 has 19 amino acids. The germline CDR1 and CDR2 sequences are KGHSY and FQNENV. Deletions cut 1 base from V and 2 bases from J, with 18 bases between. The CDR3 DNA follows: TGTGCCAGCAGCCAATGGGGTGTTCCGGGATCCACCTATAATTCACCCCTCCACTTT. This codes for CASSQWGVPGSTYNSPLHF.

The CDR3 loop is CASRQGDSPLHF. CDR3 nucleotide sequence: TGTGCCAGCAGACAGGGGGATTCACCCCTCCACTTT. The rearrangement links TRBV6-6 to TRBJ1-6, with 8 positions matching TRBD1. Trimming at V came to 6 bases and at J to 8 bases, leaving 0 bases not matched to a gene. CDR1 is MNHNY, CDR2 SVGAGI, per germline (reference sequence). The CDR3 spans 12 residues.

The genes are TRBV10-3 and TRBJ1-2; TRBD1 matches 8 bases. Germline-derived CDR1 and CDR2 are ENHRY and SYGVKD. The V gene end was trimmed by 6 bases and the J gene end by 6 bases; junction bases not matched to a gene: 9. The CDR3 runs to 14 residues. The CDR3 reads CAISPDRELDGYTF. Here the CDR3 DNA reads TGTGCCATCAGCCCGGACAGGGAATTAGATGGCTACACCTTC.

The chain uses TRBV5-4 and TRBJ2-3, with D perhaps matching TRBD2 (5 bases). V was trimmed by 3 bases and J by 0 bases, leaving 8 bases between them. Germline CDR1 and CDR2: SGHNT and YYREEE (reference sequence). CDR3 length: 14 residues. The CDR3 loop reads CASSSGVSTDTQYF. CDR3 sequence (DNA): TGTGCCAGCAGCTCCGGGGTGAGCACAGATACGCAGTATTTT.

The chain has TRBV6-5 and TRBJ1-3; no clear D gene. Germline CDR1 MNHEY, CDR2 SVGAGI. Deletions cut 5 bases from V and 0 bases from J, with 11 bases between. This CDR3 region has 15 residues. The CDR3 sequence: CASSLKPVSGNTIYF. DNA for the CDR3: TGTGCCAGCAGTCTAAAACCCGTCTCTGGAAACACCATATATTTT.

The genes are TRBV7-9 and TRBJ1-2; 8 bases match TRBD1. V was clipped by 1 base and J by 4 bases; unmatched bases: 5. Germline assignment: CDR1 SEHNR and CDR2 FQNEAQ (reference sequence). The CDR3 runs to 15 residues. CDR3 sequence (DNA): TGTGCCAGCAGCTTAGGACAGGGGCTTTCCTATGGCTACACCTTC. Protein product: CASSLGQGLSYGYTF.

The genes are TRBV30 and TRBJ2-7; tentative D call: TRBD1 (8 bases). V was pared by 0 bases and J by 2 bases, with 26 bases between. CDR1 is GTSNPN, CDR2 SVGIG, per germline (reference sequence). The CDR3 contains 19 residues. CDR3 sequence reads: CAWSVPPPGYRGGTYEQYF. DNA of the CDR3: TGTGCCTGGAGTGTACCCCCTCCCGGTTACAGGGGGGGAACCTACGAGCAGTACTTC.

This chain connects TRBV6-5 to TRBJ2-3; maybe TRBD1 (5 bases). The CDR3 loop spans 14 amino acids. V gave up 8 bases and J gave up 5 bases, with 17 bases separating them. CDR1 and CDR2 (germline): MNHEY, SVGAGI. In DNA, the CDR3 is TGTGCCAGCGGATACAGGATGATTGGAGATACGCAGTATTTT. It codes for CASGYRMIGDTQYF.

V is TRBV12-5 and J is TRBJ2-1; the match to TRBD2 covers 9 bases. This CDR3 contains 17 residues. Germline V gene sequence: CDR1 LGHNT, CDR2 FRNRAP. V gave up 1 base and J gave up 0 bases; unmatched junction bases: 4. The CDR3 is CASGLDGGGVSYNEQFF. CDR3 nucleotide sequence: TGTGCTAGTGGTTTGGACGGCGGGGGGGTCTCCTACAATGAGCAGTTCTTC.

This chain joins TRBV19 and TRBJ2-2, with 9 bases lining up with TRBD1. Germline CDR1 LNHDA, CDR2 SQIVND (reference sequence). The CDR3 is 17 residues long. The J segment lost 3 bases and the V segment lost 7 bases, leaving 12 bases of the junction unmatched. For the CDR3, the DNA is TGTGCCAGTAACTCCGGAAAGACAGGGGGTGACACCGGGGAGCTGTTTTTT. Amino acids: CASNSGKTGGDTGELFF.

V gene TRBV21-1 combines with J gene TRBJ1-3. TRBV21-1 is an annotated pseudogene. The CDR3 consists of 14 residues. In nucleotides, the CDR3 is TGTGCCAGCAGCCTTATATGCCGTCCGGACACCATATATTTT. Amino acid sequence: CASSLICRPDTIYF.

The V call is TRBV11-3, the J call TRBJ2-3; 13 nucleotides match TRBD2. Per the germline V gene, CDR1 is SGHNT and CDR2 is YENEEA. V trimming: 5 bases; J trimming: 3 bases; junction bases outside the gene matches: 5. The CDR3 consists of 16 residues. The DNA for the CDR3 is TGTGCCAGCAGCCCCGGACTAGCGGGGGTTACAGATACGCAGTATTTT. It is translated as CASSPGLAGVTDTQYF.

The gene calls are TRBV5-1 and TRBJ2-5; 16 positions agree with TRBD2. The CDR3 has 18 residues. V shed 4 bases, J shed 5 bases, and the junction held 11 bases outside the gene matches. Looked up from germline, CDR1 is SGHRS and CDR2 is YFSETQ. CDR3 protein: CASSTQGTSGGAAETQYF. The CDR3 DNA sequence: TGCGCCAGCAGCACCCAAGGGACTAGCGGGGGGGCCGCGGAGACCCAGTACTTC.

The J gene is TRBJ1-2, the V gene TRBV25-1; 8 bases line up with TRBD1. CDR1 is MGHDK, CDR2 SYGVNS, per germline. The CDR3 sequence is 14 residues long. The ends lost 0 bases at V and 7 bases at J; junction bases unmatched: 4. The CDR3 DNA reads TGTGCCAGCAGTGAATACGGACAGGGTTTTGGCTACACCTTC. Translating it yields CASSEYGQGFGYTF.

The chain uses TRBV5-1 and TRBJ2-2; 8 bases fit TRBD2. The CDR3 sequence is 15 residues long. CDR1 and CDR2 (germline): SGHRS, YFSETQ. The J segment lost 6 bases and the V segment lost 4 bases, leaving 8 bases of the junction unmatched. The CDR3 spells CASSTGGPLAGELFF. CDR3 DNA: TGCGCCAGCAGCACGGGGGGGCCTTTGGCCGGGGAGCTGTTTTTT. Looking up the rest from reference TRBV5-1 and TRBJ2-2 gives the full variable domain: KAGVTQTPRYLIKTRGQQVTLSCSPISGHRSVSWYQQTPGQGLQFLFEYFSETQRNKGNFPGRFSGRQFSNSRSEMNVSTLELGDSALYLCASSTGGPLAGELFFGEGSRLTVL.

The rearrangement joins TRBV6-5 to TRBJ1-1; D may be TRBD1 (6 bases). CDR1 MNHEY and CDR2 SVGAGI come from the germline V gene. V lost 6 bases to trimming and J lost 1 base, with 15 bases between them. This CDR3 has 15 amino acids. The CDR3 spells CASRETGTPNTEAFF. CDR3 nucleotide sequence: TGTGCCAGCAGAGAGACCGGGACACCGAACACTGAAGCTTTCTTT.

This clone was counted once. The V and J genes are TRBV4-1 and TRBJ1-6; the D is unclear. The CDR3 length is 14 residues. The V gene's germline CDR1 is MGHRA and CDR2 YSYEKL. Trimming stripped 0 bases from V and 7 bases from J, with 7 bases between. CDR3 sequence (DNA): TGCGCCAGCAGCCAAGAGGCAGGAAATTCACCCCTCCACTTT. Translated, it gives CASSQEAGNSPLHF.

J is TRBJ1-2 and V is TRBV30; 10 positions match TRBD1. Looked up from germline, CDR1 is GTSNPN and CDR2 is SVGIG (reference sequence). V trimming: 5 bases; J trimming: 5 bases; junction bases outside the gene matches: 11. The CDR3 covers 15 residues. The CDR3 reads CAWDPGQGERYGYTF. CDR3 sequence (DNA): TGTGCCTGGGATCCAGGACAGGGGGAGAGGTATGGCTACACCTTC.